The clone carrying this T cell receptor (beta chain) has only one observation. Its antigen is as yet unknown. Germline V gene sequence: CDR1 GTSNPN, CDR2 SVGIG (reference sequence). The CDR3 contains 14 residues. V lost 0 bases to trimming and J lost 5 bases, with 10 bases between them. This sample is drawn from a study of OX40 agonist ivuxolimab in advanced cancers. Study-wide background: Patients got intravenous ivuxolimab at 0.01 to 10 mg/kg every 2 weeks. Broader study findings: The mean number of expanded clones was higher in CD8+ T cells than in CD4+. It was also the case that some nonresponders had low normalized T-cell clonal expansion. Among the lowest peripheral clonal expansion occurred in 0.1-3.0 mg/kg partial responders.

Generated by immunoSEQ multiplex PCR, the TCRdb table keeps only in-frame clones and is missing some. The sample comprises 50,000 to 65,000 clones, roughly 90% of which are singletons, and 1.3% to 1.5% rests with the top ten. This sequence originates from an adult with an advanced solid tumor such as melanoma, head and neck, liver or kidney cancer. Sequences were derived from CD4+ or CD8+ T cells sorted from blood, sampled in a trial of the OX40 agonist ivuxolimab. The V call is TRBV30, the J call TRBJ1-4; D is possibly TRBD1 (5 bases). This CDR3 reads CAWSVGKGNEKLFF. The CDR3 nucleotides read TGTGCCTGGAGTGTGGGGAAGGGGAATGAAAAACTGTTTTTT.